This T cell receptor beta chain was sequenced during a study of T cells in Graves' hyperthyroidism and ophthalmopathy. Findings and limits, study-wide: A 13 V-J signature model discriminated ophthalmopathy versus stable hyperthyroidism.

Of note for this clonotype: Antigen unknown.

Uncontrolled infection, other autoimmune disease, pregnancy or lactation led to exclusion. Every diagnosis used clinical symptoms, serum thyroxine and TRAb, thyroid ultrasound and orbital computed tomography. Amplification of TCR beta CDR3 regions was performed using RNA transcripts as template. Primed by the HTBI set, a first-round RT-PCR was run on the TCR CDR3. TCRdb ran MiXCR on the multiplex PCR reads and lists one entry per CDR3 protein. The top ten clones hold about 31% of a sample with around 540,000 distinct CDR3 sequences, more than 15% of them seen once. J was trimmed by 6 bases and V by 4 bases; bases with no gene match: 6. Germline loops: CDR1 MDHEN, CDR2 SYDVKM. CDR3 length equals 15 residues.

The receptor comes from a woman in her 30s with Graves' ophthalmopathy. The V call is TRBV28, the J call TRBJ2-1; 10 positions agree with TRBD1. Sample: blood. The CDR3 loop reads CASSSRDRGPNEQFF. The CDR3 nucleotides read TGTGCCAGCAGTTCCCGGGACAGGGGACCCAATGAGCAGTTCTTC.